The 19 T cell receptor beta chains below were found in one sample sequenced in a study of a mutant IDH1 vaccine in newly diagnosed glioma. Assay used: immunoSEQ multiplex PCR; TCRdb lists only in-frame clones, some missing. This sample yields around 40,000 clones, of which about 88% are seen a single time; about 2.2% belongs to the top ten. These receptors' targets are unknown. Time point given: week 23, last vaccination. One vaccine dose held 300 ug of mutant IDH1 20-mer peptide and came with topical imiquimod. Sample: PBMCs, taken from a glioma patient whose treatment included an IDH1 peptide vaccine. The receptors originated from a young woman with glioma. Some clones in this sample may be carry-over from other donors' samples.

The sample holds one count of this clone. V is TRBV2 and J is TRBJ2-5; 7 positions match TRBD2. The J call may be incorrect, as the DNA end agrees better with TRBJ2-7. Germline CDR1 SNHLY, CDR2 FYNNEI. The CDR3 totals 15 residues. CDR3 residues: CASSERGSFSYEQYF. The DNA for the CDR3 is TGTGCCAGCAGTGAACGCGGGAGTTTCTCCTACGAGCAGTACTTC.

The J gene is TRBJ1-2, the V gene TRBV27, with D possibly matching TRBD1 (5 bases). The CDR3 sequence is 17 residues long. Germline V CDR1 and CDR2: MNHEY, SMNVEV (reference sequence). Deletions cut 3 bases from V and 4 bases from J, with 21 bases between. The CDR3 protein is CASSFWRDERPTYGYTF. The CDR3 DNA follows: TGTGCCAGCAGTTTTTGGAGGGACGAACGACCGACCTATGGCTACACCTTC.

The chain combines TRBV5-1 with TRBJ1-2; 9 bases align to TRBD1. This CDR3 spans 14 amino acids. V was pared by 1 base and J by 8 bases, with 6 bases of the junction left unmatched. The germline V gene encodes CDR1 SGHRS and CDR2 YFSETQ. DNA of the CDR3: TGCGCCAGCAGCTTGCCGGGACAGGGATTCGGCTACACCTTC. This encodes CASSLPGQGFGYTF. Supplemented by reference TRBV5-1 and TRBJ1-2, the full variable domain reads KAGVTQTPRYLIKTRGQQVTLSCSPISGHRSVSWYQQTPGQGLQFLFEYFSETQRNKGNFPGRFSGRQFSNSRSEMNVSTLELGDSALYLCASSLPGQGFGYTFGSGTRLTVV.

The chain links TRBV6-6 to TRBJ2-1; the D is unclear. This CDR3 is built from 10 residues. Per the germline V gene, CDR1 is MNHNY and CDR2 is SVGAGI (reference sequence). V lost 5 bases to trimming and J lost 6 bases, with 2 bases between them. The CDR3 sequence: CASSRNEQFF. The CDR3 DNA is TGTGCCAGCAGTCGCAATGAGCAGTTCTTC.

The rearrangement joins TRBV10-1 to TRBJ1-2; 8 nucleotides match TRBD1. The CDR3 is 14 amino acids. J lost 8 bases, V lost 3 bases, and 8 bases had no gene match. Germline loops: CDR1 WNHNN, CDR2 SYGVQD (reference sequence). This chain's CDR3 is CASSDSDREGGYTF. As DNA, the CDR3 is TGCGCCAGCAGTGATTCGGACAGGGAAGGAGGCTACACCTTC.

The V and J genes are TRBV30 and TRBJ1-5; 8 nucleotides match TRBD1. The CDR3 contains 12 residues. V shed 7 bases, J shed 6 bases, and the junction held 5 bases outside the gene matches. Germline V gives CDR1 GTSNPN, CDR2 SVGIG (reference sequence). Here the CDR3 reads CASGQGGQPQHF. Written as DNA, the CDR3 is TGTGCCTCAGGACAGGGCGGTCAGCCCCAGCATTTT.

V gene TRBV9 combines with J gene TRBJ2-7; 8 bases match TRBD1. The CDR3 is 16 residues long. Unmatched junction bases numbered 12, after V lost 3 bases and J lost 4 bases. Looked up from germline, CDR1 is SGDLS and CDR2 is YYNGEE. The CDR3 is CASSALGNRGSYEQYF. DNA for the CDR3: TGTGCCAGCAGCGCACTTGGGAACAGGGGGTCTTACGAGCAGTACTTC.

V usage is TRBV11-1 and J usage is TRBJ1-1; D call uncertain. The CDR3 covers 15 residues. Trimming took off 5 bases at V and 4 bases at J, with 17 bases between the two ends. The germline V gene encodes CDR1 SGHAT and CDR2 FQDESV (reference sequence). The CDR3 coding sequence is TGTGCCAGCAGCCCCCTCCGTCTGGGGAGCACTGAAGCTTTCTTT. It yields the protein CASSPLRLGSTEAFF.

The CDR3 DNA reads as TGTGCCAGCAGGGACCGGGACACTGAAGCTTTCTTT. As protein: CASRDRDTEAFF. The chain has TRBV6-6 and TRBJ1-1; D uncertain. This CDR3 region has 12 residues. In germline, CDR1 is MNHNY, CDR2 SVGAGI (reference sequence). V was shortened by 6 bases and J by 3 bases, with 8 bases between the two germline ends.

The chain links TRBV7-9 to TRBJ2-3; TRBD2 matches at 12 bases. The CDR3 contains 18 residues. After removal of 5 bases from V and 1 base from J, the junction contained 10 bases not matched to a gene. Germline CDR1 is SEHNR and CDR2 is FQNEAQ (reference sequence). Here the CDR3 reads CASSLRTLAGGGTDTQYF. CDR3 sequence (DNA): TGTGCCAGCAGCCTCCGTACCCTAGCGGGAGGGGGCACAGATACGCAGTATTTT. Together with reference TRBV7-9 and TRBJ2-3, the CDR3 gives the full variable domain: DTGVSQNPRHKITKRGQNVTFRCDPISEHNRLYWYRQTLGQGPEFLTYFQNEAQLEKSRLLSDRFSAERPKGSFSTLEIQRTEQGDSAMYLCASSLRTLAGGGTDTQYFGPGTRLTVL.

CDR3 region: CAISVASGVPIGEQFF. DNA of the CDR3: TGTGCCATCAGTGTCGCTAGCGGGGTACCCATAGGTGAGCAGTTCTTC. The V gene is TRBV10-3, the J gene TRBJ2-1; 9 bases fit TRBD2. CDR1 and CDR2 (germline): ENHRY, SYGVKD. Trimming cost V 4 bases and J 9 bases; bases outside gene matches: 13. This CDR3 spans 16 amino acids.

The CDR3 DNA reads TGTGCCAGCAGCCGCAGAGATAGTAACTATGGCTACACCTTC. Protein: CASSRRDSNYGYTF. V is TRBV13 and J is TRBJ1-2; D not resolved. The germline V gene encodes CDR1 PRHDT and CDR2 FYEKMQ (reference sequence). Trimming pared 5 bases from V and 1 base from J, leaving 11 bases between. The CDR3 is 14 residues long.

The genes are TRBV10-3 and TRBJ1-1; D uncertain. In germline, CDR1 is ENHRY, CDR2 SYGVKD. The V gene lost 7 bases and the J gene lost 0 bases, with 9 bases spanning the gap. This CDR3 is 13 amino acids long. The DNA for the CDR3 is TGTGCCATCAAGCGGGGAATGAACACTGAAGCTTTCTTT. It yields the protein CAIKRGMNTEAFF.

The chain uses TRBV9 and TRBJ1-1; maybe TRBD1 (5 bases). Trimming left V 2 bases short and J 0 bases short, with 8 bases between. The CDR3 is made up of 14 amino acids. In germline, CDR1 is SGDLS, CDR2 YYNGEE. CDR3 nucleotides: TGTGCCAGCAGCGTGGGGACCCTGAACACTGAAGCTTTCTTT. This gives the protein CASSVGTLNTEAFF. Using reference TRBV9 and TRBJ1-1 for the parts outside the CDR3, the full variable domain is DSGVTQTPKHLITATGQRVTLRCSPRSGDLSVYWYQQSLDQGLQFLIQYYNGEERAKGNILERFSAQQFPDLHSELNLSSLELGDSALYFCASSVGTLNTEAFFGQGTRLTVV.

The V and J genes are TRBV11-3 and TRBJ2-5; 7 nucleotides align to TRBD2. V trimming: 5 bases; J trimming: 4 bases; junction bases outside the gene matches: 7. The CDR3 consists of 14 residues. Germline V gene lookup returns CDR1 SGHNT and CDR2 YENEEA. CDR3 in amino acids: CASSLKTSPETQYF. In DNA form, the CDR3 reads TGTGCCAGCAGCCTCAAGACTAGCCCAGAGACCCAGTACTTC.

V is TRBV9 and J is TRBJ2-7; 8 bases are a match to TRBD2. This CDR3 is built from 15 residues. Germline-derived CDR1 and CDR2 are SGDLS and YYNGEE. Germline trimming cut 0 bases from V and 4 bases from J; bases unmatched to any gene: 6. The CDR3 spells CASSVESGGMYEQYF. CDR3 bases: TGTGCCAGCAGCGTAGAAAGCGGGGGTATGTACGAGCAGTACTTC.

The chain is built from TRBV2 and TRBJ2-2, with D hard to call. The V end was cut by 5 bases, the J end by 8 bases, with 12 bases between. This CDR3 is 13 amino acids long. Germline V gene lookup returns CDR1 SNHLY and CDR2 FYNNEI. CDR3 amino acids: CASSPTLGGELFF. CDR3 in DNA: TGTGCCAGCAGTCCTACCCTAGGAGGGGAGCTGTTTTTT.

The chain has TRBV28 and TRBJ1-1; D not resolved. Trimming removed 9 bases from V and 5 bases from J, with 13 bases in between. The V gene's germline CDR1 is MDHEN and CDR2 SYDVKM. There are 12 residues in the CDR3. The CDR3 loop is CASFGVRTEAFF. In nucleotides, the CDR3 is TGTGCCAGTTTTGGGGTGAGAACTGAAGCTTTCTTT. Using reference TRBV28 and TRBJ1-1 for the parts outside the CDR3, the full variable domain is DVKVTQSSRYLVKRTGEKVFLECVQDMDHENMFWYRQDPGLGLRLIYFSYDVKMKEKGDIPEGYSVSREKKERFSLILESASTNQTSMYLCASFGVRTEAFFGQGTRLTVV.

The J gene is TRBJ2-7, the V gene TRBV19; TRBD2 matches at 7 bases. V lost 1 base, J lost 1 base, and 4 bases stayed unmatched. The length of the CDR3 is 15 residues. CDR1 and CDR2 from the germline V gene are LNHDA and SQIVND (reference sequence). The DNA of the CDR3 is TGTGCCAGTAGTATAGTGGCGGGAGAGTCCTACGAGCAGTACTTC. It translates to CASSIVAGESYEQYF.